This entry concerns a single TCR beta chain. This entry comes from a study of blood T cell repertoires in COVID-19. Participant-given clinical history determined each cohort assignment. The CDR3 covers 17 residues. CDR1 MNHNS and CDR2 SASEGT come from the germline V gene. Trimming removed 4 bases from V and 5 bases from J; junction bases left unmatched: 13. Method: immunoSEQ multiplex PCR; TCRdb's copy keeps in-frame clones and lacks some. The sample records 350,000 to 450,000 clones, nearly 90% being singletons. Sequenced sample: PBMCs or T cells enriched from blood (not recorded which). The chain couples TRBV6-1 to TRBJ2-5, with TRBD2 identical over 10 bases. This sequence was found in a woman younger than 30 who had been exposed to COVID-19. CDR3 sequence: CASSGEAGGPFGETQYF. The DNA of the CDR3 is TGTGCCAGCAGTGGAGAAGCGGGGGGGCCGTTTGGGGAGACCCAGTACTTC.